This entry describes one T cell receptor (beta chain). This clone was counted between two and nine times. There is no known antigen for this receptor. No quality values exist for individual bases; no much larger clone is one base distant. The data derive from a study of CD8 T cells in acute hepatitis C reinfection (dated by TCRdb to the early 2020s). Regarding the study in general: This study examined the TCRbeta repertoire of CD8+ T cells that recognize the HCV NS3-1073 epitope, both during acute infection and after viral clearance. Paired acute and follow-up samples were contributed by four of the spontaneous resolvers.

CDR3 length: 15 amino acids, cysteine to phenylalanine. Only CDR3 DNA remains: 45 bases, in frame from the first base. Trimming accounts for 1 base at V and 5 bases at J, while the number of junction bases matched to no gene is 8. Taken from the germline V gene, the CDR1 and CDR2 loops are SGHAT and FQNNGV. Reading the label with the study, this specimen's time point is: naive CD8 control sorted from an acute-time-point sample. Enrolled in the Montreal Hepatitis C Cohort (HEPCO) in Canada, the donors were people who inject drugs, and these donors were followed every 3 months. Acute primary HCV infection was defined by a positive HCV RNA or antibody test following a negative test within the previous 24 weeks. CD3, CD8 and CD45RO antibodies were used for surface staining, and dead cells were excluded with an aqua fixable dye. The cohort additionally had more than 5 subjects who developed chronic infection, which was defined as HCV RNA positivity at 24 weeks. Frozen stocks of peripheral blood mononuclear cells were first thawed, after which negative isolation of CD8+ T cells was carried out using the MACS CD8+ T cell Isolation Kit. A BD FACSAria II cell sorter was used for cell sorting.

The FACS-sorted cells had their genomic DNA extracted, and the commercial immunoSEQ service was used to sequence the TCRbeta chains. Under the source paper's analysis protocol: The repertoire data were analyzed using ImmunoSEQ Analyzer software v3.0 and R v3.5.1. Sequences containing stop codons or out-of-frame rearrangements were removed, so only productive rearrangements were analyzed. Simpson diversity, Shannon entropy, CDR3 length and nucleotide addition metrics were supplied by the sequencing provider. Clonotypes were grouped by frequency into dominant, sub-dominant, low or lowest abundance categories, and clonotypes below 0.1% were left out of most analyses. A CDR3 amino acid clonotype was called public if the clonotype appeared in at least two subjects at a cumulative frequency of at least 0.5%. The source is immuneACCESS, and TCRdb retained only in-frame sequences with V and J called. Part of the clones is not carried over; for the studies checked, unresolved V genes explain less than half of this, and the remainder is unexplained. V, J and clone size are taken as reported in that table, and D and trimming were inferred from the DNA itself. Within this sample are about 38,000 clones, with around 87% of them counted one time only. The top ten hold 0.4% to 0.5% of the sample.

Results the study describes overall, beyond this receptor: Follow-up repertoires were not available for chronically infected subjects, because NS3-1073 specific cells were too rare to be sorted. High diversity was observed in NS3-1073 specific repertoires, and no significant differences in diversity were found between acute resolver, follow-up resolver and acute chronic samples. Preferential use of the TRBV04 and TRBV06 gene families was observed in all groups, and this preferential usage was not explained by overrepresentation in the naive pool. CDR3 sequences shared with other epitopes were rare, and differing sequencing approaches may have limited exact matching. Only the TCRbeta chain was sequenced in bulk, so alphabeta pairing of public clonotypes could not be determined. Regardless of outcome, some 13 public clonotypes were found, and one public clonotype used V04-02/J02-02.

Recombination joined TRBV11-2 with TRBJ2-7, with 7 middle bases fitting TRBD1. The receptor's source is a man aged 30 to 45 with chronic hepatitis C. The sample consisted of naive CD8+ T cells from PBMCs. Sample cell subset or site, as interpreted from the label and publication: sorted total naive CD45RO-negative CD8+ T cells. The sequenced DNA: TGTGCCAGCAGCTTAGCCCCTGACAGGGCGAACGAGCAGTACTTC. Its translation reads: CASSLAPDRANEQYF.